One and the same sample provided the 10 T cell receptor beta chains below, sequenced in a study of T cell responses to AZD1222 COVID-19 vaccine. TCRdb keeps only in-frame clones here, not all; method: immunoSEQ multiplex PCR. The sample consists of some 130,000 clones, 90% of them appearing once. The sample in question was peripheral blood, obtained on day 0 of AZD1222 vaccination. Every receptor here comes from an adult in good health.

The V and J genes are TRBV19 and TRBJ1-2, with D possibly being TRBD1 (5 bases). Germline CDR1 is LNHDA and CDR2 is SQIVND (reference sequence). The CDR3 runs to 13 residues. Deletions cut 3 bases from V and 1 base from J, with 6 bases between. CDR3 residues: CASSIDSNYGYTF. The DNA of the CDR3 is TGTGCCAGTAGTATTGACAGTAACTATGGCTACACCTTC.

The chain uses TRBV7-9 and TRBJ2-7, with 7 positions matching TRBD2. The CDR3 has 13 residues. From germline, CDR1 is SEHNR and CDR2 FQNEAQ (reference sequence). The ends lost 5 bases at V and 4 bases at J; junction bases unmatched: 5. The CDR3, as DNA: TGTGCCAGCAGCGTCCACGGGGGGTACGAGCAGTACTTC. Amino acids: CASSVHGGYEQYF.

CDR3 protein: CASSLGPYRASYEQYF. The CDR3 coding sequence is TGTGCCAGCAGCTTAGGGCCCTACAGGGCCTCCTACGAGCAGTACTTC. The chain uses TRBV7-2 and TRBJ2-7; tentatively, D is TRBD1 (6 bases). The CDR3 has 16 amino acids. V lost 1 base and J lost 0, with 13 bases in between. The V gene's germline CDR1 is SGHTA and CDR2 FQGNSA. The full variable domain, rest sourced from reference TRBV7-2 and TRBJ2-7, is GAGVSQSPSNKVTEKGKDVELRCDPISGHTALYWYRQSLGQGLEFLIYFQGNSAPDKSGLPSDRFSAERTGGSVSTLTIQRTQQEDSAVYLCASSLGPYRASYEQYFGPGTRLTVT.

The chain recombines TRBV6-2 or TRBV6-3 with TRBJ2-2; the D is unclear. The germline V gene encodes CDR1 MNHEY and CDR2 SVGEGT. The length of the CDR3 is 18 residues. The V end was cut by 2 bases, the J end by 4 bases, with 20 bases between. DNA for the CDR3: TGTGCCAGCAGTTACGGTTTGATGGAGCAAACTACCACCGGGGAGCTGTTTTTT. Protein sequence: CASSYGLMEQTTTGELFF.

The V gene is TRBV30, the J gene TRBJ1-2; 9 bases are shared with TRBD1. The germline V gene encodes CDR1 GTSNPN and CDR2 SVGIG (reference sequence). The CDR3 sequence is 11 residues long. After removal of 4 bases from V and 10 bases from J, the junction contained 4 bases not matched to a gene. The CDR3 bases are TGTGCCTGGATAACAGGGGGCGCCTACACCTTC. It translates to CAWITGGAYTF.

This chain uses TRBV12-5 with TRBJ2-1; perhaps TRBD2 as D (6 bases). Germline V gives CDR1 LGHNT, CDR2 FRNRAP. V shed 1 base and J shed 0 bases, with 13 bases lying between them. The CDR3 runs 17 residues. Here the CDR3 reads CASGLAAGTHSYNEQFF. The DNA of the CDR3 is TGTGCTAGTGGTTTGGCTGCCGGGACTCACTCCTACAATGAGCAGTTCTTC.

The genes are TRBV27 and TRBJ2-1, with 9 bases lining up with TRBD2. V dropped 5 bases and J dropped 8; count of bases not matched to a gene: 10. The CDR3 is made up of 15 amino acids. CDR1 and CDR2 from the germline V gene are MNHEY and SMNVEV (reference sequence). CDR3 sequence reads: CASSPQRGAGYEQFF. The CDR3, as DNA: TGTGCCAGCAGTCCCCAGCGGGGGGCCGGGTATGAGCAGTTCTTC.

The chain recombines TRBV28 with TRBJ1-6; 7 nucleotides agree with TRBD1. CDR3 length equals 15 residues. Germline values: CDR1 MDHEN, CDR2 SYDVKM. The V gene end was trimmed by 3 bases and the J gene end by 7 bases; junction bases not matched to a gene: 6. CDR3 nucleotides: TGTGCCAGCAGTTTGGGGGGACAGCAAAATTCACCCCTCCACTTT. This sequence encodes CASSLGGQQNSPLHF.

This sequence joins TRBV24-1 and TRBJ1-2; TRBD1 matches 12 bases. In germline, CDR1 is KGHDR, CDR2 SFDVKD. This CDR3 is built from 15 residues. Unmatched junction bases numbered 8, after V lost 7 bases and J lost 6 bases. In nucleotides, the CDR3 is TGTGCCACCAGCGAACCGGGACAGGGGGCGGATGGCTACACCTTC. Translating gives CATSEPGQGADGYTF.

This chain connects TRBV27 to TRBJ2-5; 9 bases align to TRBD1. The CDR3 contains 14 residues. Per germline, CDR1 MNHEY and CDR2 SMNVEV (reference sequence). V shed 4 bases, J shed 4 bases, and the junction held 4 bases outside the gene matches. This CDR3 is CASSYRGPGETQYF. The CDR3 region has the DNA TGTGCCAGCAGTTACAGGGGGCCGGGAGAGACCCAGTACTTC.